This TCR beta chain was recovered during a study of spatial heterogeneity in lung cancer. About the study: Beta-chain sequences were consistently detected more often than alpha-chain sequences. Raw sequencing reads included, on average, more than 9.5 appearances of each unique TCR and UMI combination. Study-level points and caveats: Circulating ubiquitous expanded tumor TCRs were observed more frequently at resection than at follow-up.

The germline CDR1 and CDR2 sequences are LGHDT and YNNKEL (reference sequence). Trimming took off 5 bases at V and 15 bases at J, with 17 bases between the two ends. This CDR3 is built from 12 residues. As for time point: sample taken at primary tumor resection. The study sequenced unsorted whole RNA from tumor, nontumor lung or frozen PBMC. TCRdb passed the 5' RACE reads through MiXCR, listing each CDR3 protein once. Of about 23,000 distinct CDR3 sequences listed, approximately 4.7% are singletons. This clonotype was seen many times. What it binds is unknown. This sequence originates from a male donor with early-stage non-small cell lung cancer. This specimen was PBMCs, taken at surgery. The chain recombines TRBV3-1 with TRBJ2-1; no clear D. CDR3 region: CASSEGAVRPFF. CDR3 DNA sequence: TGTGCCAGCAGCGAAGGCGCGGTCCGGCCGTTCTTC.